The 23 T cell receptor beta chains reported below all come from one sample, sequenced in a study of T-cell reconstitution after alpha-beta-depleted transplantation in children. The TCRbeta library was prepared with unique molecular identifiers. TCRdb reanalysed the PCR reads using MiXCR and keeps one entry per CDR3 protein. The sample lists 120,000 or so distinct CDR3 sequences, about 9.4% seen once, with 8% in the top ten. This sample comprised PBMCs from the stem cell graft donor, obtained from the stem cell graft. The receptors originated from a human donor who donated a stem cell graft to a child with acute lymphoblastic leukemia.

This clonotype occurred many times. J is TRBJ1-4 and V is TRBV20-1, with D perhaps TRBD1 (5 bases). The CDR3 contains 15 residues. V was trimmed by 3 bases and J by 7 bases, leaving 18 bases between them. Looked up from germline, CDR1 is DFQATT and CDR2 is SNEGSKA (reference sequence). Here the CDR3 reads CSASPPGWGGEKLFF. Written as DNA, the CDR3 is TGCAGTGCTAGCCCCCCGGGTTGGGGGGGTGAAAAACTGTTTTTT.

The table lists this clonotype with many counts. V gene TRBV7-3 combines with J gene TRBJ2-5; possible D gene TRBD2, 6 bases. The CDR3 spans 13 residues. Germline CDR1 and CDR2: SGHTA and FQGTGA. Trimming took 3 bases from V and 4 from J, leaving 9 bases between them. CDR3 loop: CASSFSGLETQYF. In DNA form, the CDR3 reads TGTGCCAGCAGCTTTAGCGGACTAGAGACCCAGTACTTC. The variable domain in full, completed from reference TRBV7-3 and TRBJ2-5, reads GAGVSQTPSNKVTEKGKYVELRCDPISGHTALYWYRQSLGQGPEFLIYFQGTGAADDSGLPNDRFFAVRPEGSVSTLKIQRTERGDSAVYLCASSFSGLETQYFGPGTRLLVL.

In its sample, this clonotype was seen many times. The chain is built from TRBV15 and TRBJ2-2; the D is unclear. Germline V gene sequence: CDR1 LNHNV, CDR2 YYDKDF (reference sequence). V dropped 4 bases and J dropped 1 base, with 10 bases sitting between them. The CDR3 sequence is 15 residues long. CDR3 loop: CATSTKTGNTGELFF. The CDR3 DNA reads TGTGCCACCAGCACTAAGACTGGGAACACCGGGGAGCTGTTTTTT.

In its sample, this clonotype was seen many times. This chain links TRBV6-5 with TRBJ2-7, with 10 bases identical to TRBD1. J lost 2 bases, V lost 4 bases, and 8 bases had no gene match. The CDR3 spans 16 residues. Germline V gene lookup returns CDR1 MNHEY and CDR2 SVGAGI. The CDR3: CASSSTGQGSPYEQYF. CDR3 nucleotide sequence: TGTGCCAGCAGTTCTACGGGACAGGGGAGTCCCTACGAGCAGTACTTC.

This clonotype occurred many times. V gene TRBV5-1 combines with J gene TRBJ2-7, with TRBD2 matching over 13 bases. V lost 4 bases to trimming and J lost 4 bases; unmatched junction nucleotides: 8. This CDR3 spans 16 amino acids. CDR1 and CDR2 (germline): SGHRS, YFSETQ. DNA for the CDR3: TGCGCCAGCAGCCTCCTATGGGGACTAGCGGGATACGAGCAGTACTTC. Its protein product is CASSLLWGLAGYEQYF.

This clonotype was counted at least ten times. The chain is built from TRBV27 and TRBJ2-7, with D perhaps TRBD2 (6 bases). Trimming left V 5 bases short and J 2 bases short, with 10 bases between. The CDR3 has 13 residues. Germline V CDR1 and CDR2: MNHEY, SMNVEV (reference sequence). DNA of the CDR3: TGTGCCAGCAGTCAGGGACTGGCCTACGAGCAGTACTTC. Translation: CASSQGLAYEQYF.

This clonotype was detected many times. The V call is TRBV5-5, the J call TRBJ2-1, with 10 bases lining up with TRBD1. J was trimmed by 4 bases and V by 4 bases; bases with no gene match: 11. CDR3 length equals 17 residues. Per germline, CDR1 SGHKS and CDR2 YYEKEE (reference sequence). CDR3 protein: CASSPLSGTGDYNEQFF. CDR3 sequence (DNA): TGTGCCAGCAGCCCTCTGTCGGGGACAGGGGATTACAATGAGCAGTTCTTC.

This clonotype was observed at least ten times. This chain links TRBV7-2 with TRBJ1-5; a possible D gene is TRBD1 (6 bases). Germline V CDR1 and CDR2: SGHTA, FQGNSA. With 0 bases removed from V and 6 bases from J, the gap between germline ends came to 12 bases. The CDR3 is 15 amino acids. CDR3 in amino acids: CASSLAGQRSQPQHF. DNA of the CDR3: TGTGCCAGCAGCTTAGCGGGACAAAGAAGTCAGCCCCAGCATTTT.

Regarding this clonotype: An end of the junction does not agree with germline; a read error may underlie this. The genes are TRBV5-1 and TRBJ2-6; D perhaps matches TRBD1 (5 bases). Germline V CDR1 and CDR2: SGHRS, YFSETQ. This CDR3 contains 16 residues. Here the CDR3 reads CAISLHGRSGANGLTF. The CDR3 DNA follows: TGCGCCATCAGCCTCCACGGCCGCTCTGGGGCCAACGGCCTGACTTTC.

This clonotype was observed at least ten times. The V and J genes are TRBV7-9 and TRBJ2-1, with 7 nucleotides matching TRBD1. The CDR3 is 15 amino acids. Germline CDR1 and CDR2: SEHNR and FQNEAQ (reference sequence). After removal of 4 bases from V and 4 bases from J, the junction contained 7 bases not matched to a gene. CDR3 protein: CASSSRDRGYNEQFF. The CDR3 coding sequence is TGTGCCAGCAGCTCCAGGGACAGAGGTTACAATGAGCAGTTCTTC.

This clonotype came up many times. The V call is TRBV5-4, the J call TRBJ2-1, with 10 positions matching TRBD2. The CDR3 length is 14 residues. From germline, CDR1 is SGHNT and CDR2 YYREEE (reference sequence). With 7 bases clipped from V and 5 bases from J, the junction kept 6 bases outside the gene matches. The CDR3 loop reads CASLDSGGNNEQFF. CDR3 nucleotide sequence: TGTGCCAGCCTTGATAGCGGGGGGAACAATGAGCAGTTCTTC.

The CDR3 sequence is CAWSEYRRNTEAFF. CDR3 coding DNA: TGTGCCTGGAGTGAATACAGGCGGAACACTGAAGCTTTCTTT. The chain joins TRBV30 to TRBJ1-1, with a weak D call TRBD1 (5 bases). The CDR3 is 14 amino acids. CDR1 is GTSNPN, CDR2 SVGIG, per germline (reference sequence). With 1 base removed from V and 1 base from J, the gap between germline ends came to 10 bases.

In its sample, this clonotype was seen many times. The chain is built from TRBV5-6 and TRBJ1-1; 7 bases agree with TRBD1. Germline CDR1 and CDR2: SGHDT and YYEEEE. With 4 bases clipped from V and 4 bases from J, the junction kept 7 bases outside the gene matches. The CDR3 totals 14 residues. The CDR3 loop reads CASSLGTAPTEAFF. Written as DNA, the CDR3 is TGTGCCAGCAGCCTAGGGACAGCCCCCACTGAAGCTTTCTTT.

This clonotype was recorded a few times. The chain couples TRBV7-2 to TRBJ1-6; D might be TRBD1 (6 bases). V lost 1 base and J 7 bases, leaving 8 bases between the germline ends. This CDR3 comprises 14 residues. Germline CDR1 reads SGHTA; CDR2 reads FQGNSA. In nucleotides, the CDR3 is TGTGCCAGCAGCTTAGTAGGGGGGAATTCACCCCTCCACTTT. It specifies CASSLVGGNSPLHF.

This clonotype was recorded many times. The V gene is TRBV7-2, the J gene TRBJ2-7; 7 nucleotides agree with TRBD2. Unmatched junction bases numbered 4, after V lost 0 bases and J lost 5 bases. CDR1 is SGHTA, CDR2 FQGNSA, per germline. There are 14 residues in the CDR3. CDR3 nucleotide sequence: TGTGCCAGCAGCTTAGCGCTAGCGGCCAACGAGCAGTACTTC. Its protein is CASSLALAANEQYF.

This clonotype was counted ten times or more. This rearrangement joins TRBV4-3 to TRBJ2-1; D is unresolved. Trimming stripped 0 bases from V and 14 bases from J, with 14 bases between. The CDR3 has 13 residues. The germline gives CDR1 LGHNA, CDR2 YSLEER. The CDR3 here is CASSQDRAGWKFF. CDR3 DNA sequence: TGCGCCAGCAGCCAAGATAGGGCCGGGTGGAAGTTCTTC.

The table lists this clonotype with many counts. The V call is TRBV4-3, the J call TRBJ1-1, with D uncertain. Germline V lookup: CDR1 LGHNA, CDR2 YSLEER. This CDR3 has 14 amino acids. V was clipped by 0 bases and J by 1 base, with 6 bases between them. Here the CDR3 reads CASSQDLENTEAFF. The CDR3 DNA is TGCGCCAGCAGCCAAGATCTGGAGAACACTGAAGCTTTCTTT.

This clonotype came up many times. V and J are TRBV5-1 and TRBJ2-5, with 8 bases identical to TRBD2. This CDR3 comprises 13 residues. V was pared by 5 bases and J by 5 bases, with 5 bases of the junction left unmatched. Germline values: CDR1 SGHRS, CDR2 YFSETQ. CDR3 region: CASSGGRKETQYF. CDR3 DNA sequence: TGCGCCAGCAGTGGCGGGAGGAAGGAGACCCAGTACTTC.

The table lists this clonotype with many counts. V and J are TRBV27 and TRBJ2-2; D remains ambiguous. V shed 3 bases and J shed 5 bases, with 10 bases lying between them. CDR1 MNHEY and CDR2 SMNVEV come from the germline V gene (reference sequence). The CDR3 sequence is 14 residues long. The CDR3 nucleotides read TGTGCCAGCAGTTTCAGCTACGGGACCGGGGAGCTGTTTTTT. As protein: CASSFSYGTGELFF.

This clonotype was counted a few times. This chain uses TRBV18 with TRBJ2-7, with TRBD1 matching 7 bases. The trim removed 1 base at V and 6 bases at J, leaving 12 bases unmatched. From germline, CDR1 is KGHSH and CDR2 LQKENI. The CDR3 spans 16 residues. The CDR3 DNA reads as TGTGCCAGCTCACCACAAAACGGGGACAGAAGGGTCGAGCAGTACTTC. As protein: CASSPQNGDRRVEQYF.

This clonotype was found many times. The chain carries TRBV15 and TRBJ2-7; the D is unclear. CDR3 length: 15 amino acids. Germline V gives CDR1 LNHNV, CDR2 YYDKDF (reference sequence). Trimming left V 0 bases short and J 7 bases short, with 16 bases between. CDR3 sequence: CATSRDKHLPWEQYF. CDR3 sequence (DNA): TGTGCCACCAGCAGAGATAAACATCTACCGTGGGAGCAGTACTTC.

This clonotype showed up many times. The CDR3 DNA reads TGCGCCAGCAGCCCTCGGGACACCTCCTACGAGCAGTACTTC. This translates into CASSPRDTSYEQYF. The genes are TRBV5-1 and TRBJ2-7; D is perhaps TRBD1 (6 bases). This CDR3 is built from 14 residues. The germline CDR1 and CDR2 sequences are SGHRS and YFSETQ. Trimming pared 4 bases from V and 0 bases from J, leaving 11 bases between. Full variable domain (outside the CDR3, taken from reference TRBV5-1 and TRBJ2-7): KAGVTQTPRYLIKTRGQQVTLSCSPISGHRSVSWYQQTPGQGLQFLFEYFSETQRNKGNFPGRFSGRQFSNSRSEMNVSTLELGDSALYLCASSPRDTSYEQYFGPGTRLTVT.

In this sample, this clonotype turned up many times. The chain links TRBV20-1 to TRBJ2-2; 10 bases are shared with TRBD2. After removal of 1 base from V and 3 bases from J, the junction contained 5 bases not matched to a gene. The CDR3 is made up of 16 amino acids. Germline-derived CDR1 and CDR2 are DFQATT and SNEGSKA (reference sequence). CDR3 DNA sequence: TGCAGTGCTAGAGTTCTCGGGACTAGCGACACCGGGGAGCTGTTTTTT. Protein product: CSARVLGTSDTGELFF.